The 16 T cell receptor beta chains in this list originate from one sample, sequenced in a study of shared clonotypes between healthy human individuals. Cells designated naive CD8 were CD45RO-negative and were positively selected for CCR7, with terminally differentiated effector memory CD45RA+ cells excluded. Repertoires were generated with immunoSEQ multiplex PCR, while TCRdb's copy carries only in-frame clones and drops some. The top ten clones hold around 0.25% of a sample with hundreds of thousands of clones, approximately 96% of them seen once. The sequenced sample consisted of naive CD8+ T cells sorted from blood. These receptors all come from a man between 25 and 39 years old in good health.

Worth noting for this clone: This sample includes further DNA sequences coding for the same CDR3. The chain uses TRBV7-9 and TRBJ2-7, with 11 bases fitting TRBD2. CDR1 SEHNR and CDR2 FQNEAQ come from the germline V gene (reference sequence). CDR3 length: 14 amino acids. The ends lost 4 bases at V and 4 bases at J; junction bases unmatched: 3. CDR3 sequence: CASSSGLAVYEQYF. The CDR3 nucleotides are TGTGCCAGCAGCTCGGGACTAGCGGTGTACGAGCAGTACTTC.

In the case of this clone: Distinct nucleotide sequences in the sample also encode this CDR3. This sequence joins TRBV15 and TRBJ2-7; 7 bases agree with TRBD1. This CDR3 spans 14 amino acids. After removal of 4 bases from V and 3 bases from J, the junction contained 6 bases not matched to a gene. Germline assignment: CDR1 LNHNV and CDR2 YYDKDF (reference sequence). CDR3 residues: CATSNRDRSYEQYF. CDR3 nucleotide sequence: TGTGCCACCAGCAACCGGGACAGAAGCTACGAGCAGTACTTC.

The CDR3 reads CASSFIEGAYEQYF. The CDR3 DNA reads as TGTGCCAGCAGTTTCATAGAGGGGGCCTACGAGCAGTACTTC. This chain links TRBV27 with TRBJ2-7, with TRBD1 as a possible D gene (6 bases). The V and J ends lost 3 bases and 2 bases respectively, with 11 bases between them. Per the germline V gene, CDR1 is MNHEY and CDR2 is SMNVEV (reference sequence). There are 14 residues in the CDR3.

The J gene is TRBJ2-6, the V gene TRBV7-5; the table names TRBD2, a call not compared with the DNA. TRBV7-5 is given as a pseudogene. The CDR3 runs 18 residues. The DNA for the CDR3 is TGTGCCAGTACCCCCGTGAGGGCGGCCCTCTCGGGGGCCAACGTCCTGACTTTC. Translated, it gives CASTPVRAALSGANVLTF.

The genes are TRBV28 and TRBJ1-4; D gene uncertain. Germline V lookup: CDR1 MDHEN, CDR2 SYDVKM. The CDR3 covers 12 residues. Trimming cost V 6 bases and J 8 bases, with 10 bases left between them. The CDR3 DNA sequence: TGTGCCAGCAGCCGTTCGCCAGAAAAACTGTTTTTT. Translated, it gives CASSRSPEKLFF.

This chain connects TRBV4-3 to TRBJ1-3; D gene uncertain. The CDR3 is 17 residues long. The V gene's germline CDR1 is LGHNA and CDR2 YSLEER. With 0 bases removed from V and 0 bases from J, the gap between germline ends came to 12 bases. This chain's CDR3 is CASSQEPDTLSGNTIYF. In DNA, the CDR3 is TGCGCCAGCAGCCAAGAGCCCGACACTCTCTCTGGAAACACCATATATTTT.

This chain links TRBV19 with TRBJ2-7; unclear D gene. The CDR3 is 13 amino acids. Trimming removed 5 bases at V and 0 bases at J, with 8 bases between. Germline V CDR1 and CDR2: LNHDA, SQIVND (reference sequence). The CDR3 sequence is CASSYGSSYEQYF. DNA for the CDR3: TGTGCCAGTAGTTATGGCAGCTCCTACGAGCAGTACTTC.

This rearrangement joins TRBV7-6 to TRBJ2-7; no definite D call. The ends were cut back, 1 base at V and 0 bases at J, with 10 bases in the middle. This CDR3 is built from 15 residues. The V gene's germline CDR1 is SGHVS and CDR2 FNYEAQ. DNA of the CDR3: TGTGCCAGCAGCTTAGGCCGACACGGCTCCTACGAGCAGTACTTC. Encoded protein: CASSLGRHGSYEQYF.

V and J are TRBV5-1 and TRBJ1-5; unclear D gene. CDR1 and CDR2 from the germline V gene are SGHRS and YFSETQ. V was clipped by 3 bases and J by 5 bases, with 9 bases between them. The CDR3 is made up of 13 amino acids. CDR3 sequence (DNA): TGCGCCAGCAGCTCCGACTGGGATCAGCCCCAGCATTTT. Amino acids: CASSSDWDQPQHF.

The chain links TRBV28 to TRBJ2-3; D assignment may be TRBD1 or TRBD2 (5 bases each). Germline values: CDR1 MDHEN, CDR2 SYDVKM. The CDR3 runs to 17 residues. Trimming pared 0 bases from V and 0 bases from J, leaving 13 bases between. This chain's CDR3 is CASSLWGRPYSTDTQYF. CDR3 in DNA: TGTGCCAGCAGTTTATGGGGACGACCTTATAGCACAGATACGCAGTATTTT.

This chain joins TRBV14 and TRBJ1-2; the D is unclear. Per germline, CDR1 SGHDN and CDR2 FVKESK. There are 13 residues in the CDR3. Trimming left V 2 bases short and J 7 bases short, with 11 bases between. The CDR3, as DNA: TGTGCCAGCAGCCAACTCGGGGAGCTTGGCTACACCTTC. Protein sequence: CASSQLGELGYTF. The full variable domain, with the rest looked up from reference TRBV14 and TRBJ1-2, is EAGVTQFPSHSVIEKGQTVTLRCDPISGHDNLYWYRRVMGKEIKFLLHFVKESKQDESGMPNNRFLAERTGGTYSTLKVQPAELEDSGVYFCASSQLGELGYTFGSGTRLTVV.

The chain combines TRBV6-5 with TRBJ2-4; D may be TRBD1 or TRBD2 (5 bases each). CDR1 is MNHEY and CDR2 is SVGAGI in the germline V gene. CDR3 length: 13 amino acids. With 5 bases removed from V and 7 bases from J, the gap between germline ends came to 12 bases. Here the CDR3 reads CASSHPRDNIQYF. As DNA, the CDR3 is TGTGCCAGCAGTCACCCTAGGGACAACATTCAGTACTTC.

V gene TRBV18 combines with J gene TRBJ2-2; D uncertain. The CDR3 length is 12 residues. Germline lookup yields CDR1 KGHSH and CDR2 LQKENI. Deletions cut 10 bases from V and 0 bases from J, with 6 bases between. CDR3 amino acids: CAIPANTGELFF. CDR3 coding DNA: TGTGCCATCCCCGCGAACACCGGGGAGCTGTTTTTT.

V usage is TRBV7-2 and J usage is TRBJ2-3, with D perhaps matching TRBD1 (6 bases). Germline V CDR1 and CDR2: SGHTA, FQGNSA. CDR3 size: 17 residues. The V end lost 3 bases, the J end lost 2 bases, and 18 bases lay between the germline ends. The CDR3 DNA reads TGTGCCAGCAGCTTTCCAGGGGTCGGCACCCCCACAGATACGCAGTATTTT. Protein product: CASSFPGVGTPTDTQYF.

J is TRBJ2-3 and V is TRBV7-6, with 12 bases aligning to TRBD2. This CDR3 has 17 residues. The V and J ends lost 7 bases and 0 bases, in that order; junction bases with no gene match: 8. From germline, CDR1 is SGHVS and CDR2 FNYEAQ. CDR3 nucleotide sequence: TGTGCCAGCACCGGACTAGCGGGACTGACTAGCACAGATACGCAGTATTTT. It translates to CASTGLAGLTSTDTQYF.

The chain combines TRBV27 with TRBJ1-5, with a possible D match to TRBD1 (5 bases). The CDR3 is 19 amino acids. Germline V lookup: CDR1 MNHEY, CDR2 SMNVEV (reference sequence). V lost 3 bases and J lost 0, with 21 bases in between. The CDR3 reads CASSFQGRGGLHSNQPQHF. DNA for the CDR3: TGTGCCAGCAGTTTTCAAGGGAGGGGAGGCCTCCATAGCAATCAGCCCCAGCATTTT.